These 6 T cell receptor beta chains share one sample of origin, sequenced in a study of metastatic and nonmetastatic thyroid tumors. Every patient was untreated before thyroid surgery. TCRdb re-analyzed the PCR reads using MiXCR. Among approximately 28,000 clones listed, roughly a fifth were seen once. Sequenced material: blood. The source is a female donor with papillary thyroid cancer or a benign thyroid nodule (not recorded which). Some clones in this sample may be carry-over from other donors' samples.

This clone has at least ten counts. The rearrangement uses TRBV5-1 and TRBJ2-2, with TRBD1 matching 11 bases. This CDR3 contains 15 residues. Unmatched junction bases numbered 5, after V lost 5 bases and J lost 5 bases. The V gene's germline CDR1 is SGHRS and CDR2 YFSETQ. The DNA of the CDR3 is TGCGCCAGCAGTCCCGGGACAGGGGGAACCGGGGAGCTGTTTTTT. This gives the protein CASSPGTGGTGELFF.

This clone is medium-sized (0.01 to 0.1%) by share. The chain combines TRBV6-2 or TRBV6-3 with TRBJ1-6, with TRBD1 identical over 9 bases. The CDR3 has 18 amino acids. Germline CDR1 reads MNHEY; CDR2 reads SVGEGT. The trim removed 0 bases at V and 5 bases at J, leaving 8 bases unmatched. The CDR3 sequence is CASSYSSFRTGDNSPLHF. CDR3 DNA: TGTGCCAGCAGTTACTCGTCTTTTCGGACAGGGGATAATTCACCCCTCCACTTT.

This chain joins TRBV20-1 and TRBJ2-5; D tentatively fits TRBD1 or TRBD2 (6 bases each). Germline V gene lookup returns CDR1 DFQATT and CDR2 SNEGSKA (reference sequence). The CDR3 is 12 amino acids. V lost 5 bases and J 4 bases, leaving 11 bases between the germline ends. The CDR3 here is CSAFRGGETQYF. The CDR3 nucleotides read TGCAGTGCTTTCAGGGGAGGAGAGACCCAGTACTTC.

This rearrangement joins TRBV30 to TRBJ1-5; D is unresolved. Germline CDR1 GTSNPN, CDR2 SVGIG (reference sequence). The CDR3 runs to 11 residues. The V end was cut by 4 bases, the J end by 2 bases, with 3 bases between. CDR3 sequence reads: CAWMRNQPQHF. The CDR3 DNA reads as TGTGCCTGGATGCGCAATCAGCCCCAGCATTTT.

By share, this clone counts as medium-sized. J is TRBJ2-7 and V is TRBV6-2 or TRBV6-3; the D gene is possibly TRBD1 (6 bases). Trimming removed 5 bases at V and 0 bases at J, with 20 bases between. The CDR3 extends over 17 amino acids. CDR1 and CDR2 from the germline V gene are MNHEY and SVGEGT. Written as DNA, the CDR3 is TGTGCCAGCAGTCGGGACATTCCCGGTCTGAGCTCCTACGAGCAGTACTTC. It translates to CASSRDIPGLSSYEQYF.

Remarks on this clone: The junction departs from the called germline gene at one end, perhaps through a read error. The V call is TRBV6-1, the J call TRBJ2-4; 8 bases match TRBD2. The CDR3 has 13 residues. In germline, CDR1 is MNHNS, CDR2 SASEGT. The CDR3 spells CTSSGGGTNIQYF. CDR3 DNA sequence: TGTACCAGCAGCGGCGGGGGGACAAACATTCAGTACTTC.